This T cell receptor (beta chain) was captured in a study of immune evolution from preneoplasia to lung adenocarcinoma. Study-wide points: Later-stage lesions appeared to have more T cells, more diversity, less clonality. Top clone share appeared to fall from AAH through AIS, MIA, adenocarcinoma.

Comment on this clone: The antigen is not known.

Data came from immunoSEQ multiplex PCR; TCRdb stores just in-frame clones and leaves some out. The data contain 35,000 to 40,000 clones, 60% to 75% of them singletons. V gave up 0 bases and J gave up 2 bases; unmatched junction bases: 5. Germline V gives CDR1 MRHNA, CDR2 SNTAGT. This CDR3 is 16 amino acids long. The rearrangement links TRBV6-4 to TRBJ2-3, with TRBD2 matching 7 bases. Sequenced material: FFPE invasive lung adenocarcinoma tissue. This receptor was obtained from a person in their sixties or seventies with lung adenocarcinoma. The CDR3 is CASSDSIAGATDTQYF. CDR3 bases: TGTGCCAGCAGTGACTCGATTGCGGGAGCCACAGATACGCAGTATTTT.